The subject of this entry is one TCR beta chain. Unmatched junction bases numbered 6, after V lost 5 bases and J lost 7 bases. Germline values: CDR1 SNHLY, CDR2 FYNNEI. CDR3 length: 14 amino acids. These data are taken from a study of blood T cell repertoires in COVID-19. Across the study: From T cells, B-cell-depleted T cells, or PBMCs came the material, which was cDNA or gDNA.

The study drew participants aged about 18 to 89 years from approximately 23 US areas. Researchers sorted participants into cohorts using their self-reported clinical history. Authors' analysis steps: Amplified reference gene primers provided the basis for estimating nucleated cell counts. Repertoires were generated with immunoSEQ multiplex PCR, while TCRdb's copy carries only in-frame clones and drops some. That table supplies the V and J calls and clone size; D and trimming were determined from the DNA. The sample holds about 280,000 clones, roughly 89% seen once. The sequence was collected from a woman in her late teens or twenties with acute COVID-19. The sequenced sample consisted of PBMCs or T cells enriched from blood (not recorded which). This chain links TRBV2 with TRBJ1-4; 8 bases match TRBD1. CDR3: CASSPDRVGEKLFF. CDR3 DNA: TGTGCCAGCAGTCCGGACAGGGTGGGTGAAAAACTGTTTTTT.